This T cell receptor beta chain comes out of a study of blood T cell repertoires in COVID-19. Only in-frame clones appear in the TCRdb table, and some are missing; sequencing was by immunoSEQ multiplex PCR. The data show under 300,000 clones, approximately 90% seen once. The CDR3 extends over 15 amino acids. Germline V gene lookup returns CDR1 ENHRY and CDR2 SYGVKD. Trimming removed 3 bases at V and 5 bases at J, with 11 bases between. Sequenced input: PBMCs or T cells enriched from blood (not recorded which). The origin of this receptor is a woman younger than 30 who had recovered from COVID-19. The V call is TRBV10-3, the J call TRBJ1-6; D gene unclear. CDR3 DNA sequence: TGTGCCATCAGTGATTCTGGGCAGGATAATTCACCCCTCCACTTT. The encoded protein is CAISDSGQDNSPLHF.